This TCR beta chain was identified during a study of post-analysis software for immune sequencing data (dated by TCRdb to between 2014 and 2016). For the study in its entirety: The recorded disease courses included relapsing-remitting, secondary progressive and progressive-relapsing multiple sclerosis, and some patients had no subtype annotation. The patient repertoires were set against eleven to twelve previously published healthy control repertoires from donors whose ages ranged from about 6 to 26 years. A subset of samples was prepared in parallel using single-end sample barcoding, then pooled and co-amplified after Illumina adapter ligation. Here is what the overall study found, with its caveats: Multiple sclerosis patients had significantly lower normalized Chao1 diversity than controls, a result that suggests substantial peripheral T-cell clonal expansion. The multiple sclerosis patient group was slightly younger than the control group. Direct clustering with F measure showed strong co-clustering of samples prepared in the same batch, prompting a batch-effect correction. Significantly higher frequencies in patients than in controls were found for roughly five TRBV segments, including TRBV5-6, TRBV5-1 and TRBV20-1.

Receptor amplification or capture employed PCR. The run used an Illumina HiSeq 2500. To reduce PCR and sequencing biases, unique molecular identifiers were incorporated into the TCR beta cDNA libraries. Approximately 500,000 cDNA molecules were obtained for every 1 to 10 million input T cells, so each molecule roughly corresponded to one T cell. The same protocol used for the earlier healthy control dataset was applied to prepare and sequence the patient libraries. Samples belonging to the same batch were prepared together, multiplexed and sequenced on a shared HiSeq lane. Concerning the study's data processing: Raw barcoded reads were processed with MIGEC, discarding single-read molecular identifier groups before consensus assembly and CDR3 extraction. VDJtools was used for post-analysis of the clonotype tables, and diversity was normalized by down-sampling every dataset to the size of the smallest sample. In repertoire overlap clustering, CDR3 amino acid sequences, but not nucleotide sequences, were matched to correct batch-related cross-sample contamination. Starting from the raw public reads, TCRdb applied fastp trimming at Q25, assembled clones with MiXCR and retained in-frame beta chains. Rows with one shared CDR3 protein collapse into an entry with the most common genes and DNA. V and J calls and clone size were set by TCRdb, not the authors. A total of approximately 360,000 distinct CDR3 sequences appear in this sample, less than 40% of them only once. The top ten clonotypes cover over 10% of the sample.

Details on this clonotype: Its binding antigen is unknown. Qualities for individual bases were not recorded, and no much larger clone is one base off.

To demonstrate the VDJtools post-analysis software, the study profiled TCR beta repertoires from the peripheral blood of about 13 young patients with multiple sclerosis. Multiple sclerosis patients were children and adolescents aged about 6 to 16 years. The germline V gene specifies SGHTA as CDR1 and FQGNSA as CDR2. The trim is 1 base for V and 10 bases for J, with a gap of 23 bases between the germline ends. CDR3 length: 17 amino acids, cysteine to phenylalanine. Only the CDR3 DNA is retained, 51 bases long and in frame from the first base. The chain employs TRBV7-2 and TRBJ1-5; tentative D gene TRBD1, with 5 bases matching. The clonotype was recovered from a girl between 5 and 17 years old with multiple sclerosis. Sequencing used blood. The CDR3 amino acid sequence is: CASSLGVLGRQGIPQHF. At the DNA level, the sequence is TGTGCCAGCAGCTTAGGGGTATTGGGGAGGCAGGGTATCCCCCAGCATTTT.